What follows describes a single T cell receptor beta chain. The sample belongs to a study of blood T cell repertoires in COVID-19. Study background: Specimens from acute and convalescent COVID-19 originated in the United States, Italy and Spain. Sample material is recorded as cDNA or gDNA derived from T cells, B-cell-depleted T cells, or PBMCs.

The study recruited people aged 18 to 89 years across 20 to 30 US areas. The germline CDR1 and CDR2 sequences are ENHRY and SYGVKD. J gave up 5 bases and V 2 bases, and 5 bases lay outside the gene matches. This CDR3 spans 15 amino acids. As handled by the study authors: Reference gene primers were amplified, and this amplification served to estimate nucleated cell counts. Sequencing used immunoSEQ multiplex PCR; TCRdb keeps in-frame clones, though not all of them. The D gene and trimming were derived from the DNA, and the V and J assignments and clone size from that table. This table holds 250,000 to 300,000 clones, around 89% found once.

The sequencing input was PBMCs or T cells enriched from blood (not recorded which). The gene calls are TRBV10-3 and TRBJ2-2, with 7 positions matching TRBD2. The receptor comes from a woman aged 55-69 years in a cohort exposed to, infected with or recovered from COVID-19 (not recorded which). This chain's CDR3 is CAISEVGGNTGELFF. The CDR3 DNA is TGTGCCATCAGTGAGGTCGGGGGGAATACCGGGGAGCTGTTTTTT.